A selection of T cell receptor beta chains follows, all from one sample in a study of T cell changes during pregnancy in multiple sclerosis. Method: immunoSEQ multiplex PCR; TCRdb's copy keeps in-frame clones and lacks some. This table holds 80,000 or so clones, 92% found once. This sample comprised peripheral blood, obtained before pregnancy. All receptors derive from a female donor with multiple sclerosis, enrolled in a pregnancy study. CDR3s include the opening cysteine and the closing phenylalanine or tryptophan. The order of the fields is J gene, V gene, CDR3 protein.

TRBJ2-1 | TRBV4-2 | CASHLGGGSDNEQFF
TRBJ2-2 | TRBV7-9 | CASSSGPGSDTGELFF
TRBJ2-1 | TRBV4-1 | CASSQGQASYNEQFF
TRBJ2-7 | TRBV19 | CASSEQGSYEQYF
TRBJ2-5 | TRBV5-1 | CASRVAGTYQETQYF
TRBJ2-3 | TRBV5-6 | CASSWTTSGTDTQYF
TRBJ1-6 | TRBV11-2 | CASSTATGYSSPLHF
TRBJ2-5 | TRBV5-1 | CASSLDRGLETQYF
TRBJ1-2 | TRBV7-9 | CASSVGPDRTYGYTF
TRBJ2-7 | TRBV18 | CASSPSSASYEQYF
TRBJ1-1 | TRBV11-2 | CASSLIRDMAFF
TRBJ2-5 | TRBV5-6 | CASTGLEETQYF
TRBJ2-4 | TRBV7-9 | CASSLLIQGSNIQYF
TRBJ1-1 | TRBV19 | CASSLGGLAFF
TRBJ2-3 | TRBV2 | CASSGRTSGGRGESTDTQYF
TRBJ2-7 | TRBV2 | CAGQQGGNYEQYF
TRBJ1-2 | TRBV7-9 | CASSSINLRGGYGYTF
TRBJ2-7 | TRBV19 | CASSRWQENEQYF
TRBJ2-2 | TRBV7-3 | CASSREGGELFF